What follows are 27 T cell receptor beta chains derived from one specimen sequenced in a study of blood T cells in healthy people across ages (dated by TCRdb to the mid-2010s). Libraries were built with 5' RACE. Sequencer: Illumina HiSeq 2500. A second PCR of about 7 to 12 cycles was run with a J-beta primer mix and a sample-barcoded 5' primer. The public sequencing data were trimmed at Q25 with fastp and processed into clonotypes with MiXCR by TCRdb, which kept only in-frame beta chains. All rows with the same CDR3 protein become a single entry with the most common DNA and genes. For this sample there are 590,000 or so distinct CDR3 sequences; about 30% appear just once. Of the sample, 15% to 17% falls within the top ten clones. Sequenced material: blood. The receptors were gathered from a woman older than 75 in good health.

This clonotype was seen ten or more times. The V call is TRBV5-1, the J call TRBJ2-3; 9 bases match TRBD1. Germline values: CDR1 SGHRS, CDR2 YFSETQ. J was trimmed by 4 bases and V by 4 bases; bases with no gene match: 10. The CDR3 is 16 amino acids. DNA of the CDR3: TGCGCCAGCAGCCTGCCGGGACAGGGAGATTCAGATACGCAGTATTTT. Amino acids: CASSLPGQGDSDTQYF.

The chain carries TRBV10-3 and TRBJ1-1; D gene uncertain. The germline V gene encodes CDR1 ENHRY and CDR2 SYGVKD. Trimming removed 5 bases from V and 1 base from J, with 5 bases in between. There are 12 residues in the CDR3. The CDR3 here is CAISFTNTEAFF. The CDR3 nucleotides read TGTGCCATCAGTTTCACGAACACTGAAGCTTTCTTT.

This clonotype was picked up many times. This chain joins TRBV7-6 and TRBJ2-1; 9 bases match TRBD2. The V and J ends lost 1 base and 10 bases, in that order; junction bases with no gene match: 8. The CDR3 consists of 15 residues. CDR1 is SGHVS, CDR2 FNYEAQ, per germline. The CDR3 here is CASSLVASGAGEQFF. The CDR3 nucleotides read TGTGCCAGCAGCTTAGTAGCTAGCGGGGCCGGGGAGCAGTTCTTC.

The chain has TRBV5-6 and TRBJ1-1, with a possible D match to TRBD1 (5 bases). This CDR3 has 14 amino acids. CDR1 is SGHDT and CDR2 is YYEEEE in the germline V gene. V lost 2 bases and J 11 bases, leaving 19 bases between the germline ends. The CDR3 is CASSFGAPGGGAFF. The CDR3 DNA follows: TGTGCCAGCAGCTTTGGTGCCCCGGGCGGGGGGGCTTTCTTT.

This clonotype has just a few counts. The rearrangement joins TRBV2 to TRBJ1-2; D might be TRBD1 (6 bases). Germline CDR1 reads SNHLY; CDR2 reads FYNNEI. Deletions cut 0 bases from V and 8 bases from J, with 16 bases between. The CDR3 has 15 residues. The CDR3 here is CASSEARVRGGGYTF. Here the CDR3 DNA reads TGTGCCAGCAGTGAAGCGAGGGTCAGGGGAGGAGGCTACACCTTC. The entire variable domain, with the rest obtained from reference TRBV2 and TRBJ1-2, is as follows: EPEVTQTPSHQVTQMGQEVILRCVPISNHLYFYWYRQILGQKVEFLVSFYNNEISEKSEIFDDQFSVERPDGSNFTLKIRSTKLEDSAMYFCASSEARVRGGGYTFGSGTRLTVV.

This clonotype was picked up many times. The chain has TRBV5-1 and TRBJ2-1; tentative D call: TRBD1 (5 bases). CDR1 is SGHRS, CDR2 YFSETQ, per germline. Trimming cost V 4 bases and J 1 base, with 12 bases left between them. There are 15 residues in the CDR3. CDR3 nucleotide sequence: TGCGCCAGCAGCAAGGACACCCTATCCTACAATGAGCAGTTCTTC. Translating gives CASSKDTLSYNEQFF.

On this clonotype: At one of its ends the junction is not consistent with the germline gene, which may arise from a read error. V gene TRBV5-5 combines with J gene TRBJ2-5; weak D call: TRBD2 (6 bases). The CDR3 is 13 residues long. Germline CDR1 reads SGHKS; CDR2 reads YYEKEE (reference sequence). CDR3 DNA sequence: TGTGCCAACAGCTTTCGGGGGAGGGAGACCCAGTACTTC. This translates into CANSFRGRETQYF.

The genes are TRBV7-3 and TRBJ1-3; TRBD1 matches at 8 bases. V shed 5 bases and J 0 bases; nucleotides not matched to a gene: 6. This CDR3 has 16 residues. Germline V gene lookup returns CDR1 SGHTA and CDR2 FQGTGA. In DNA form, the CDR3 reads TGTGCCAGCAGCCCGACAGGGGCCGGCTCTGGAAACACCATATATTTT. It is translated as CASSPTGAGSGNTIYF.

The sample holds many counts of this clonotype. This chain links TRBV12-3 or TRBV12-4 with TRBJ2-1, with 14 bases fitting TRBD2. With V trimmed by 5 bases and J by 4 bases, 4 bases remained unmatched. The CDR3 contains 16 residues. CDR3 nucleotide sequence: TGTGCCAGCAGTAGGACTAGCGGGGGGTCTTACAATGAGCAGTTCTTC. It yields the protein CASSRTSGGSYNEQFF.

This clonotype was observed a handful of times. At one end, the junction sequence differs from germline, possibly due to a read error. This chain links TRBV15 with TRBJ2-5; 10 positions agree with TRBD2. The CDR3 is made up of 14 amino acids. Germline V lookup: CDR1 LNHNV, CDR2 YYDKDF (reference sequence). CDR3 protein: CVTRKRGGSETQYF. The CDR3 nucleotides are TGTGTCACCAGGAAGCGGGGGGGCTCAGAGACCCAGTACTTC.

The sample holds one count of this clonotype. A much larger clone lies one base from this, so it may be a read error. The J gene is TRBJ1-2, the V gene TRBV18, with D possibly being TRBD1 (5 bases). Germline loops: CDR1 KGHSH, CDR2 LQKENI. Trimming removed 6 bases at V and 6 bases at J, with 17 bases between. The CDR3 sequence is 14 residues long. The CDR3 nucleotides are TGTGCCAGCTCCCGAGAGAGGGACTGGGATGGCTACACCTTC. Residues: CASSRERDWDGYTF.

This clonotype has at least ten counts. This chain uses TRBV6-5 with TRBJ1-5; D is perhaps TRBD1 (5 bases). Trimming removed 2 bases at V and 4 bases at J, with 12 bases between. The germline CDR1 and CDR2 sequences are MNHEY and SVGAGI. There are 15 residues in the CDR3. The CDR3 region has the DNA TGTGCCAGCAGTTACAAGGAGGGGCCTAATCAGCCCCAGCATTTT. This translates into CASSYKEGPNQPQHF.

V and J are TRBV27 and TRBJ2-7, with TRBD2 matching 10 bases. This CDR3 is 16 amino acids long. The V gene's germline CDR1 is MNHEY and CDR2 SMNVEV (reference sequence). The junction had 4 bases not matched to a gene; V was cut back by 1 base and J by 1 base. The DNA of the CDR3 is TGTGCCAGCAGTTTATGGGGGACTAGCGCATCCTACGAGCAGTACTTC. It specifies CASSLWGTSASYEQYF.

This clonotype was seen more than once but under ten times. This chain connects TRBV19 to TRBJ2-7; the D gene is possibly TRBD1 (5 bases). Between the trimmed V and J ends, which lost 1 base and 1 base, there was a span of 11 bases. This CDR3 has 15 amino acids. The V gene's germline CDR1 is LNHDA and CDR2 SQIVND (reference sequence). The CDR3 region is CASSIANRNSYEQYF. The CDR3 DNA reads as TGTGCCAGTAGTATAGCTAACAGGAATTCCTACGAGCAGTACTTC.

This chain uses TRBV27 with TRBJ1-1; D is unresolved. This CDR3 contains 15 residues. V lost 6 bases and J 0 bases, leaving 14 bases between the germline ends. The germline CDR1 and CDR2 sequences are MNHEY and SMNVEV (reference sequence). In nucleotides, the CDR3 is TGTGCCAGCAGGAGAGCCGGGGTCATGAACACTGAAGCTTTCTTT. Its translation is CASRRAGVMNTEAFF.

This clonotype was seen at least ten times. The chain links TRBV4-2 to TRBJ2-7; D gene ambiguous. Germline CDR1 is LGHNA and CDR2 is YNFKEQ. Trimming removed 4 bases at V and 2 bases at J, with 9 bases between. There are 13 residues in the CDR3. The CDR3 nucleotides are TGTGCCAGCAGCCCGCCGACCCCCTACGAGCAGTACTTC. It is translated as CASSPPTPYEQYF.

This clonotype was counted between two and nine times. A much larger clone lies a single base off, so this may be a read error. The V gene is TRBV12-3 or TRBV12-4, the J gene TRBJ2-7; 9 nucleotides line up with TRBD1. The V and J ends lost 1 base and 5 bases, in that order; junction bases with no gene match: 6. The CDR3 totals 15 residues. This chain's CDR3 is CASSLVGTGKDEQYF. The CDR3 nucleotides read TGTGCCAGCAGTTTAGTGGGGACAGGGAAAGACGAGCAGTACTTC.

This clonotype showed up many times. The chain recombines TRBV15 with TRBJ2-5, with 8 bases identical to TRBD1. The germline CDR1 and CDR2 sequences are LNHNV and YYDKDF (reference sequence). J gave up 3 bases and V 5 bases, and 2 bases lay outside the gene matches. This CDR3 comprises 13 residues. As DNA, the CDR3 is TGTGCCACCAGCGTACAGGGGGAAGAGACCCAGTACTTC. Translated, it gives CATSVQGEETQYF.

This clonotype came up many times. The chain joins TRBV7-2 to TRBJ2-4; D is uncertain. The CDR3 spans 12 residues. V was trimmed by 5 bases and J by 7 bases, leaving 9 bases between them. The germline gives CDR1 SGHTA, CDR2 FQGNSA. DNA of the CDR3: TGTGCCAGCAGCCTTCCGTCGAACATTCAGTACTTC. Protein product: CASSLPSNIQYF.

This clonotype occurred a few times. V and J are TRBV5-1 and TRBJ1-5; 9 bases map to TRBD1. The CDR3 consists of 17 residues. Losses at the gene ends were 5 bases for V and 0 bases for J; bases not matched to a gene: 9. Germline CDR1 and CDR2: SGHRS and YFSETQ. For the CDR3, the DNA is TGCGCCAGCAGTGAGGGGACAGGGAGTTATAGCAATCAGCCCCAGCATTTT. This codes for CASSEGTGSYSNQPQHF.

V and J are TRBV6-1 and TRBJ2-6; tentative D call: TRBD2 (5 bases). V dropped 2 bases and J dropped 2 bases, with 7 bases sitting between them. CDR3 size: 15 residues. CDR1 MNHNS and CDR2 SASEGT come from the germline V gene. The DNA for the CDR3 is TGTGCCAGCAGTGAACAGGAGGCTGGGGCCAACGTCCTGACTTTC. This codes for CASSEQEAGANVLTF.

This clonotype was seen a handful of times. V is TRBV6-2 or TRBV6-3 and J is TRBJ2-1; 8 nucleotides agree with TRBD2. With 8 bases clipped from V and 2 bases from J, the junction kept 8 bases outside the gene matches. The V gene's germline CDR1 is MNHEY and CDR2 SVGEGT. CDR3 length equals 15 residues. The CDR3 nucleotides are TGTGCCAGCGGTCTCCGGGGGGGACCCTACAATGAGCAGTTCTTC. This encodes CASGLRGGPYNEQFF.

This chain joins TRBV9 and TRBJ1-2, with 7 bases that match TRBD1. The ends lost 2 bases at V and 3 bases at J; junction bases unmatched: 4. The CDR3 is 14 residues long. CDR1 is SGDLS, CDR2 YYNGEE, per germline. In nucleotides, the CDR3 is TGTGCCAGCAGCGTCGAGGGGGCGGACTATGGCTACACCTTC. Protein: CASSVEGADYGYTF.

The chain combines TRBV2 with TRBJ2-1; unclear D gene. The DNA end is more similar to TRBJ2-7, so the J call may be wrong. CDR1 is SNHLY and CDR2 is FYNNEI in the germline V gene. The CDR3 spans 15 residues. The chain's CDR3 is CASSEITGPYNEQYF. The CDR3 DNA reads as TGTGCCAGCAGTGAAATTACGGGCCCCTACAATGAGCAGTACTTC.

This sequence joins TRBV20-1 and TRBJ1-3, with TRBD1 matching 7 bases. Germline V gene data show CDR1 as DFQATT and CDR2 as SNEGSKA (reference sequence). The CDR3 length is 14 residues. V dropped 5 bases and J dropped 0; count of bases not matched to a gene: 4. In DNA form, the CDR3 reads TGCAGTGCTTTAGACAGGGCCTCTGGAAACACCATATATTTT. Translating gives CSALDRASGNTIYF.

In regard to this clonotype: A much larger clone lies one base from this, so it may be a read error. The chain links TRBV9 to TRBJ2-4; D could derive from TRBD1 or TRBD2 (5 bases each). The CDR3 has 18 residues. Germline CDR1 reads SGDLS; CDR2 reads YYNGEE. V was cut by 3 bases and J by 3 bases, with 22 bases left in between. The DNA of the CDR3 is TGTGCCAGCAGCGAGAGGCAAGGGGACGACACGGTCAAAAACATTCAGTACTTC. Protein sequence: CASSERQGDDTVKNIQYF.

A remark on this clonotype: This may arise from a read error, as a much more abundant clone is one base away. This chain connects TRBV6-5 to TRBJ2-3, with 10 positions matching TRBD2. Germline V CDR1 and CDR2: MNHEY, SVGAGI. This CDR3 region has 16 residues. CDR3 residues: CVSSYSSGGFTDTQYF. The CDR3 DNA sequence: TGTGTCAGCAGTTACAGTAGCGGGGGGTTCACAGATACGCAGTATTTT.